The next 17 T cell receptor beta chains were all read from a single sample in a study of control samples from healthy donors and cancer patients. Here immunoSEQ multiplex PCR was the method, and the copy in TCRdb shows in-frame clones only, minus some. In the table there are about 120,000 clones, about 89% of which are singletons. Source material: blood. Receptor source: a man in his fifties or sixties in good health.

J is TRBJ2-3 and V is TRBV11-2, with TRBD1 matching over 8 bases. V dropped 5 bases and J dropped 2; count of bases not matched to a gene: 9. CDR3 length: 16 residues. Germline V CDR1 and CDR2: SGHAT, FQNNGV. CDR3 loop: CASSDGQGGLTDTQYF. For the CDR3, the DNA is TGTGCCAGCAGCGACGGACAGGGAGGCCTCACAGATACGCAGTATTTT.

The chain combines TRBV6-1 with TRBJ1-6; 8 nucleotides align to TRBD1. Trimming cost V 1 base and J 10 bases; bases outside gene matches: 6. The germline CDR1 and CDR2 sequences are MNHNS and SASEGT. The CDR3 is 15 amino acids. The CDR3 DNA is TGTGCCAGCAGTGAAGGCACAGGGGGAAGATCACCCCTCCACTTT. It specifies CASSEGTGGRSPLHF.

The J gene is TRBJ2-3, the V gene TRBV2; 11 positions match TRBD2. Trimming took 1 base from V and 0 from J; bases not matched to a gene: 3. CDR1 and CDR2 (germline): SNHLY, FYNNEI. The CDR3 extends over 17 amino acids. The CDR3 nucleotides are TGTGCCAGCAGTGAAGGGCTAGCGGGGGGAAGCACAGATACGCAGTATTTT. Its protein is CASSEGLAGGSTDTQYF.

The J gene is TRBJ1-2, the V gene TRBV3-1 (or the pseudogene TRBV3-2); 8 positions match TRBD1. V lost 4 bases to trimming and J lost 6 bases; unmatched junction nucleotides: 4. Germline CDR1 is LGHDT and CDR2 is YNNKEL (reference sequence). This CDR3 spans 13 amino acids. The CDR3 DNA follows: TGTGCCAGCAGCCGGGGACAGGACGATGGCTACACCTTC. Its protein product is CASSRGQDDGYTF.

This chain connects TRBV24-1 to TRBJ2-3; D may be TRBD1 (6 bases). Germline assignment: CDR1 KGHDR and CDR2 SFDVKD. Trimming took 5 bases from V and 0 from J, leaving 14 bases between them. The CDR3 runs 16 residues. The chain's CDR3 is CATSGGRAESTDTQYF. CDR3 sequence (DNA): TGTGCCACCAGTGGGGGGCGGGCCGAGAGCACAGATACGCAGTATTTT.

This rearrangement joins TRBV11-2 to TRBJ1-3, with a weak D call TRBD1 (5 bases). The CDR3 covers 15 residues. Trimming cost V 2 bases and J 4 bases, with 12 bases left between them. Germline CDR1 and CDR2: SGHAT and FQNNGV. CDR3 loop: CASSLMQGYGNTIYF. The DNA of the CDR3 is TGTGCCAGCAGCTTAATGCAGGGCTACGGAAACACCATATATTTT.

CDR3 loop: CASSQDLGSNQPQHF. The CDR3 nucleotides read TGTGCCAGCAGCCAAGATTTAGGGAGCAATCAGCCCCAGCATTTT. J is TRBJ1-5 and V is TRBV3-1 (or the pseudogene TRBV3-2), with D uncertain. The CDR3 contains 15 residues. From germline, CDR1 is LGHDT and CDR2 YNNKEL (reference sequence). The germline V and J ends were trimmed by 0 bases and 1 base, with 7 bases remaining between them.

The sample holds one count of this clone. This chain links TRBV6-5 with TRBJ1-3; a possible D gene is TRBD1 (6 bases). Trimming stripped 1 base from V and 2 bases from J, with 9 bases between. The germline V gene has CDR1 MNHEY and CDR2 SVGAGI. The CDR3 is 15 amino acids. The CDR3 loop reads CASSYLQGPGNTIYF. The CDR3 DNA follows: TGTGCCAGCAGTTACTTACAGGGCCCTGGAAACACCATATATTTT.

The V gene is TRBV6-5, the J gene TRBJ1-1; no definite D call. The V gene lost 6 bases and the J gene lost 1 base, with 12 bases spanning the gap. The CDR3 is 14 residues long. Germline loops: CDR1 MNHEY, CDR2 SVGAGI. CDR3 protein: CASRDASGNTEAFF. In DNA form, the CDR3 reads TGTGCCAGCAGGGACGCAAGCGGGAACACTGAAGCTTTCTTT.

The CDR3 is CASSLVPGNTEAFF. The CDR3 DNA sequence: TGTGCCAGCAGCTTAGTCCCGGGGAACACTGAAGCTTTCTTT. The chain has TRBV7-2 and TRBJ1-1, with D uncertain. The germline CDR1 and CDR2 sequences are SGHTA and FQGNSA. Trimming took off 1 base at V and 1 base at J, with 7 bases between the two ends. The CDR3 extends over 14 amino acids.

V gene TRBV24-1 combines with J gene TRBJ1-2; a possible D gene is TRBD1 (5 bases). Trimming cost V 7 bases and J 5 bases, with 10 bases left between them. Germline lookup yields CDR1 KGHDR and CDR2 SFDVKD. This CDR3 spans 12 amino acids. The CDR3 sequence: CATSFDSYGYTF. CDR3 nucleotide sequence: TGTGCCACCAGCTTCGACAGTTATGGCTACACCTTC.

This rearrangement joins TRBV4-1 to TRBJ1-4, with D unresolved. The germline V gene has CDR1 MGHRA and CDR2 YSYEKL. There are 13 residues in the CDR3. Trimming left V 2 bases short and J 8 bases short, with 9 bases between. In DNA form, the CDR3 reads TGCGCCAGCAGCCAATTGGTTGGGGAAAAACTGTTTTTT. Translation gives CASSQLVGEKLFF.

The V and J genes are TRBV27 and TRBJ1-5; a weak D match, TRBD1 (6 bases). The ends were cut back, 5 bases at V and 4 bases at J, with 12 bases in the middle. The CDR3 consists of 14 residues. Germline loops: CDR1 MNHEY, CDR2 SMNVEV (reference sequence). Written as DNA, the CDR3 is TGTGCCAGCAGTCCAGGACAGTGGAATCAGCCCCAGCATTTT. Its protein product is CASSPGQWNQPQHF.

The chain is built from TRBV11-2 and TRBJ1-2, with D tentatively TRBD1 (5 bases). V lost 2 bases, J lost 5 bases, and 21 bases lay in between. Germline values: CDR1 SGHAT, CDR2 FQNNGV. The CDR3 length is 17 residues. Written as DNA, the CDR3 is TGTGCCAGCAGCTTATTTTTTCGGGATACCCGGGGGTATGGCTACACCTTC. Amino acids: CASSLFFRDTRGYGYTF.

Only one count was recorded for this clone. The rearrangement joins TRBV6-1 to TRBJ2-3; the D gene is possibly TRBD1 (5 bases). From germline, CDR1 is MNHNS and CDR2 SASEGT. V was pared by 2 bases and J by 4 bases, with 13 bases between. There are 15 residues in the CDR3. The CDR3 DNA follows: TGTGCCAGCAGTGAACAGGGTCAGGGTTCAGATACGCAGTATTTT. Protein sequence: CASSEQGQGSDTQYF.

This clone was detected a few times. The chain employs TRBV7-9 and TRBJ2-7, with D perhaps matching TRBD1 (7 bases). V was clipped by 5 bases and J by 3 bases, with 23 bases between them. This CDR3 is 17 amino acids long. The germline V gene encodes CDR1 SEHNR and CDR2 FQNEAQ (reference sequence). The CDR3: CASSLVVGGQNNYEQYF. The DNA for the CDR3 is TGTGCCAGCAGCCTAGTGGTGGGGGGACAGAATAACTACGAGCAGTACTTC.

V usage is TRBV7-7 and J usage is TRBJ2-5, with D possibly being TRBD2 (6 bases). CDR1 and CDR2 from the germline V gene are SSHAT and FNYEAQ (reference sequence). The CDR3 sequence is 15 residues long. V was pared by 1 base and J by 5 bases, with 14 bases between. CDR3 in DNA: TGTGCCAGCAGCTTAGAGAGGGGAGGTTGGGAGACCCAGTACTTC. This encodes CASSLERGGWETQYF.